This TCR beta chain was observed in a study of OX40 agonist ivuxolimab in advanced cancers. For the study at large: As their treatment, patients were administered ivuxolimab, an agonistic anti-OX40 (CD134) antibody.

Exclusion of a patient followed from autoimmune disease history or systemic immunosuppression. Cycle 7 day 1, cycle 4 day 1, and baseline were the timepoints at which blood was sampled. TCRdb's copy holds only in-frame clones and misses some; the assay was immunoSEQ multiplex PCR. The sample holds approximately 40,000 clones, 92% seen once. Whole-study results and caveats: Average numbers of expanded clones were greater in CD8+ T cells than in CD4+.

Comments on this clone: Its specificity is not known.

Germline V lookup: CDR1 SEHNR, CDR2 FQNEAQ (reference sequence). The J segment lost 7 bases and the V segment lost 4 bases, leaving 6 bases of the junction unmatched. The CDR3 sequence is 14 residues long. This material consisted of CD4+ or CD8+ T cells sorted from blood, taken in a trial of the OX40 agonist ivuxolimab. The receptor was derived from an adult with an advanced solid tumor such as melanoma, head and neck, liver or kidney cancer. This chain joins TRBV7-9 and TRBJ2-1; 8 bases agree with TRBD2. CDR3 residues: CASSSASGSNEQFF. DNA of the CDR3: TGTGCCAGCAGCTCCGCAAGCGGGAGTAATGAGCAGTTCTTC.